Sequencing of this T cell receptor (beta chain) was carried out in a study of blood T cell repertoires in COVID-19. About the research overall: The study drew acute and convalescent COVID-19 samples from the United States, Italy and Spain. T cells, B-cell-depleted T cells, or PBMCs provided the cDNA or gDNA that served as material.

CDR3 length: 17 amino acids. The germline CDR1 and CDR2 sequences are LGHDT and YNNKEL (reference sequence). Trimming took 2 bases from V and 0 from J, leaving 14 bases between them. Original processing methods: The authors estimated nucleated cell counts from reference gene primer amplification. Produced via immunoSEQ multiplex PCR; TCRdb's table is partial and in-frame only. V and J calls and clone size are given by that table; D and trimming were obtained from the DNA. This sample has almost 300,000 clones, with 70% to 90% found just once. V usage is TRBV3-1 (or the pseudogene TRBV3-2) and J usage is TRBJ2-1; no definite D call. The receptor's source is a man between 70 and 80 years old with acute or convalescent COVID-19. The sequenced sample was peripheral blood. In DNA form, the CDR3 reads TGTGCCAGCAGCCAAAGTTCCTCGCGGCTCTCCTACAATGAGCAGTTCTTC. Its translation is CASSQSSSRLSYNEQFF.